The clone carrying this TCR beta chain was observed at least ten times. Its antigen is as yet unknown. TCRdb independently ran MiXCR on the reads; one entry per CDR3 protein. The data hold approximately 76,000 distinct CDR3 sequences, with approximately 24% observed a single time. Germline loops: CDR1 MGHDK, CDR2 SYGVNS. The CDR3 runs 17 residues. V trimming: 3 bases; J trimming: 8 bases; junction bases outside the gene matches: 13. This specimen belongs to a study of T cell repertoires in cytomegalovirus infection. Study details: CMV epitopes used comprised recently identified HLA-C-restricted ones and well-studied HLA-B-restricted ones. Indications of both CMV infection and matching HLA type were provided by public TCR beta signatures.

Study findings and constraints: Totalled public TCR beta family frequency picked out people who carried CMV plus the relevant HLA. In two of eight donors, the top clonotype was HLA-C-restricted CMV-specific.

The source was CD8+ T cells from cultured PBMCs, collected from culture after CMV antigen stimulation. The sequence came from a human donor in good health (CMV status not recorded). Some clones in this sample may be carry-over from other donors' samples. V gene TRBV25-1 combines with J gene TRBJ2-1; 10 bases align to TRBD2. Here the CDR3 reads CASSDPPGERGGYEQFF. The DNA of the CDR3 is TGTGCCAGCAGTGACCCACCTGGCGAGCGGGGGGGTTATGAGCAGTTCTTC.